This T cell receptor beta chain was documented in a study of OX40 agonist ivuxolimab in advanced cancers. To note about this clone: The antigen is undetermined.

The protocol was immunoSEQ multiplex PCR, while the TCRdb copy is restricted to in-frame clones and leaves out a portion. The sample yields approximately 54,000 clones, roughly 90% seen once. Overall study results and limits: Some of the lowest clonal expansion was seen in partial responders at 0.1-3.0 mg/kg. At doses 0.1 to 3.0 mg/kg, CD4+ and CD8+ clones expanded. CD8+ T cells showed, on average, more clonal expansion than CD4+ cells.

CDR3 length equals 16 residues. V was clipped by 3 bases and J by 8 bases; unmatched bases: 11. The germline V gene has CDR1 MDHEN and CDR2 SYDVKM. The chain links TRBV28 to TRBJ1-4, with 8 bases fitting TRBD1. This TCR was sampled from an adult with an advanced solid tumor such as melanoma, head and neck, liver or kidney cancer. The sample was CD4+ or CD8+ T cells sorted from blood, taken in a trial of the OX40 agonist ivuxolimab. The CDR3 region has the DNA TGTGCCAGCAGTTTCCCGCGGGACAGGTTTGACGAAAAACTGTTTTTT. Its translation: CASSFPRDRFDEKLFF.